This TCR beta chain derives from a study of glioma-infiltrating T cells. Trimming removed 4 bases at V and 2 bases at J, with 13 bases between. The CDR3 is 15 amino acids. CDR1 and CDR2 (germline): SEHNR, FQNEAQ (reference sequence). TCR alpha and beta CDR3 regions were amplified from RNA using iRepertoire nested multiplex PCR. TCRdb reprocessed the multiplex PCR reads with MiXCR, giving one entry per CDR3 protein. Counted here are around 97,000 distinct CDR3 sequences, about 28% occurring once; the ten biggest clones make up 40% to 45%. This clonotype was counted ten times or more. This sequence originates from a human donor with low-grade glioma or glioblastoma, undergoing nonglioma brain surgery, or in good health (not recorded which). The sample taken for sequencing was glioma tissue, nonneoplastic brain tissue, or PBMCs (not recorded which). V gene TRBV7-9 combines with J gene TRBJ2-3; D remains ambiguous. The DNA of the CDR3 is TGTGCCAGCAGCTCCGTAGGCTCCCTCACAGATACGCAGTATTTT. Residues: CASSSVGSLTDTQYF.